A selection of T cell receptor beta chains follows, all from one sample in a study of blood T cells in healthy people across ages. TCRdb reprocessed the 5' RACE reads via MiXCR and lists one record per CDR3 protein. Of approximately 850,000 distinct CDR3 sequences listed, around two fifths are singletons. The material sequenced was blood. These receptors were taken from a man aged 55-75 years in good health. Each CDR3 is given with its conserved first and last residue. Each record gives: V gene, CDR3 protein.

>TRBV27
CASKDGYEQYF
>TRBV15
CATSRAAGVLETQYF
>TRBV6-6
CASSPEQGGSPLHF
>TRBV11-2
CASSLEPFQETQYF
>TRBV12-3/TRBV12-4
CASSLATGRSYGYTF
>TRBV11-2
CASSSGRGVGETQYF
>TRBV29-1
CSVNRGGGERYF
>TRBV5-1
CASRKDMIPYGYTF
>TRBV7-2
CASSAGPLQETQYF
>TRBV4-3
CASSQDTGELFF
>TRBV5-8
CASTHSGGTYEQYF
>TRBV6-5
CASSYSFSGDYGYTF
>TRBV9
CASSSDRAGYNEQFF
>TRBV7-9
CASSPETSGGAGADTQYF
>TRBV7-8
CASSWAEGQGHYEQYF
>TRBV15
CATSSSLGTELYEQYF
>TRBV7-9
CASSSRGDADTQYF
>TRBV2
CACILASTHYEQYF
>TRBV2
CASSESGGKNTEAFF
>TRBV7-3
CASSTTVMGEQYF
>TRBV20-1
CSASPVGAGQETQYF
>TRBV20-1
CSAKPDRVQTYEQYF
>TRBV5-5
CASSLAVRDNSPLHF
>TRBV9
CASSPLPVSSTDTQYF
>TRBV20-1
CSAPSRAPSGAQETQYF
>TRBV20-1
CSASTPDRTYGYTF
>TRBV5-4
CASSSRDKQETQYF
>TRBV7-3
CASSFTSGGVYEQFF
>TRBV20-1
CSARTRRNERYF
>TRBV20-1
CSARNSSNYGYTF
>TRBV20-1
CSAKRGGRDNQPQHF
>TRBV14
CASSQSAFGNNSPLHF